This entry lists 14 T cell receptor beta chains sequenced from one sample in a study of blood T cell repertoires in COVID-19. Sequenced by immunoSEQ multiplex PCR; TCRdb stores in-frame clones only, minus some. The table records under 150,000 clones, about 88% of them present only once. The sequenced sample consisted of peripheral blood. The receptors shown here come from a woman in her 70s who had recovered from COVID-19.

DNA for the CDR3: TGTGCCAGCGGAAGGGGGCACACTGAAGCTTTCTTT. This translates into CASGRGHTEAFF. The chain has TRBV28 and TRBJ1-1; 7 positions agree with TRBD1. CDR1 MDHEN and CDR2 SYDVKM come from the germline V gene. The V segment lost 8 bases and the J segment 3 bases; nucleotides outside the gene matches: 3. The CDR3 loop spans 12 amino acids.

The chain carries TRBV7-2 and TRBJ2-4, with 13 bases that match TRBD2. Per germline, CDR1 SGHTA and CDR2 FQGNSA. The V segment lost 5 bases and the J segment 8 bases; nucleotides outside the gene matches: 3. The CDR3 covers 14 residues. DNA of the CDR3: TGTGCCAGCAGCCACGGACTAGCGGGGGACATTCAGTACTTC. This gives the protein CASSHGLAGDIQYF.

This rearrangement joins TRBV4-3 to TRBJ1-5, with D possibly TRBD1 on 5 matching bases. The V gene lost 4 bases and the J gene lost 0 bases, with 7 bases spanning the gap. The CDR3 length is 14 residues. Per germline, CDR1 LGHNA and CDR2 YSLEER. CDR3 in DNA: TGCGCCAGCAGCCTCGACAGTAGCAATCAGCCCCAGCATTTT. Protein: CASSLDSSNQPQHF.

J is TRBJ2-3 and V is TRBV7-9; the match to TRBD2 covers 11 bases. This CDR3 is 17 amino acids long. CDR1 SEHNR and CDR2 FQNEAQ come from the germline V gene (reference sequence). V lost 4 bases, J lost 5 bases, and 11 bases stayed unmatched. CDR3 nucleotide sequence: TGTGCCAGCAGCTGGGGGCGGGGACTAGCGGTCGGAGATACGCAGTATTTT. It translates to CASSWGRGLAVGDTQYF.

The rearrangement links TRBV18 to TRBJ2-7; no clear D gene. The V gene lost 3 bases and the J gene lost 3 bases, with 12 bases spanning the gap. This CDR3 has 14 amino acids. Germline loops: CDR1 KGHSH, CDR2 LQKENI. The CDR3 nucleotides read TGTGCCAGCTCACCCTACGGCCGAGGCTACGAGCAGTACTTC. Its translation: CASSPYGRGYEQYF. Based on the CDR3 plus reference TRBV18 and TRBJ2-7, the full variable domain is NAGVMQNPRHLVRRRGQEARLRCSPMKGHSHVYWYRQLPEEGLKFMVYLQKENIIDESGMPKERFSAEFPKEGPSILRIQQVVRGDSAAYFCASSPYGRGYEQYFGPGTRLTVT.

The CDR3 DNA reads as TGTGCCAGCAGTGGGAGGCTCGGGGGGGTCTACGAGCAGTACTTC. Its protein is CASSGRLGGVYEQYF. The chain has TRBV27 and TRBJ2-7, with 8 positions matching TRBD2. Germline trimming cut 5 bases from V and 3 bases from J; bases unmatched to any gene: 9. Germline V gene sequence: CDR1 MNHEY, CDR2 SMNVEV (reference sequence). The CDR3 runs to 15 residues.

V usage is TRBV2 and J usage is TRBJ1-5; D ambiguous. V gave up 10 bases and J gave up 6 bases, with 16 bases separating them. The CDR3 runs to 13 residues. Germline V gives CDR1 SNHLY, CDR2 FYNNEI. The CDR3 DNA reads TGTGCCACCCACGGAGGAAGAGGTCAGCCCCAGCATTTT. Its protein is CATHGGRGQPQHF. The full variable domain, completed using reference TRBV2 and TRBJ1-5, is EPEVTQTPSHQVTQMGQEVILRCVPISNHLYFYWYRQILGQKVEFLVSFYNNEISEKSEIFDDQFSVERPDGSNFTLKIRSTKLEDSAMYFCATHGGRGQPQHFGDGTRLSIL.

The CDR3 protein is CASSRQGYGYTF. The CDR3 nucleotides read TGTGCCAGCAGCCGTCAGGGGTATGGCTACACCTTC. The chain recombines TRBV5-8 with TRBJ1-2, with D perhaps TRBD1 (6 bases). This CDR3 is 12 amino acids long. Trimming took off 4 bases at V and 5 bases at J, with 9 bases between the two ends. Germline V lookup: CDR1 SGHTS, CDR2 YDEGEE.

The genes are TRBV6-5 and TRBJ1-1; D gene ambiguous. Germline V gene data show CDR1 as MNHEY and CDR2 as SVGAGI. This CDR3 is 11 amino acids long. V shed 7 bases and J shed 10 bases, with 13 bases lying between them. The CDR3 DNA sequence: TGTGCCAGCATAGAGGCCCGAGGAGCTTTCTTT. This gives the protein CASIEARGAFF.

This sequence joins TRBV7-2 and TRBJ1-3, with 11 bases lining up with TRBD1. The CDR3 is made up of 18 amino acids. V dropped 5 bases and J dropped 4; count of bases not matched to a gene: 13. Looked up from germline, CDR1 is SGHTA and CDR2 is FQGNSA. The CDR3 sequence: CASSPGQGARRGGNTIYF. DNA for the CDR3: TGTGCCAGCAGCCCCGGACAGGGGGCTAGACGAGGAGGAAACACCATATATTTT. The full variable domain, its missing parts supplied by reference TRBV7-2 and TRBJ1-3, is GAGVSQSPSNKVTEKGKDVELRCDPISGHTALYWYRQSLGQGLEFLIYFQGNSAPDKSGLPSDRFSAERTGGSVSTLTIQRTQQEDSAVYLCASSPGQGARRGGNTIYFGEGSWLTVV.

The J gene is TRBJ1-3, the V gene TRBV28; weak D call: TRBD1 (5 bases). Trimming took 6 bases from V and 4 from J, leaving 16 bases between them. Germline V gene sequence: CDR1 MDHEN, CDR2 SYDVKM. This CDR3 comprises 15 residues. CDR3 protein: CASSPSGTLGNTIYF. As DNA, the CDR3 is TGTGCCAGCAGCCCTAGCGGGACCTTAGGAAACACCATATATTTT.

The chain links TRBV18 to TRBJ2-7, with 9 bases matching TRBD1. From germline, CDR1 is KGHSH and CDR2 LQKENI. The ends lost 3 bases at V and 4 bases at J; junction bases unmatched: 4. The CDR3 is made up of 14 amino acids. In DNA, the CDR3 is TGTGCCAGCTCACCTTCGGGACAGGGTTACGAGCAGTACTTC. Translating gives CASSPSGQGYEQYF. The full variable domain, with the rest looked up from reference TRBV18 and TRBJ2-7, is NAGVMQNPRHLVRRRGQEARLRCSPMKGHSHVYWYRQLPEEGLKFMVYLQKENIIDESGMPKERFSAEFPKEGPSILRIQQVVRGDSAAYFCASSPSGQGYEQYFGPGTRLTVT.

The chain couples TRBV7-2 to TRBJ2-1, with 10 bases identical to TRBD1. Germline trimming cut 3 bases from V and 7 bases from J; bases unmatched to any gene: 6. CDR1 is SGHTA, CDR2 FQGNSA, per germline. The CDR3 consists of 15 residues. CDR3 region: CASSFDRGPSNEQFF. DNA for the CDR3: TGTGCCAGCAGCTTCGACAGGGGGCCCTCAAATGAGCAGTTCTTC.

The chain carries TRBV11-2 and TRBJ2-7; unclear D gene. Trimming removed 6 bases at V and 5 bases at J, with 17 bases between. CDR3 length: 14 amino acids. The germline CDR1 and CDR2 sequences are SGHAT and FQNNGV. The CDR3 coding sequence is TGTGCCAGCAGTCCCAGTATTACCCTCCACGAGCAGTACTTC. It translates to CASSPSITLHEQYF.